This TCR beta chain originates from a study of shared clonotypes between healthy human individuals. For the study at large: Researchers assigned three CD4 naive, three CD4 memory, two CD8 naive and one CD8 memory plate to each donor. Study results and limitations: Rarefaction revealed incomplete sorted-subset sequencing despite large depth.

With regard to this clone: The antigen is not known. Other DNA sequences in this sample translate to the same CDR3.

CDR3 size: 14 residues. V lost 1 base and J lost 4; bases outside the gene matches: 4. Germline CDR1 reads MNHEY; CDR2 reads SMNVEV (reference sequence). Selected positively for CCR7 and CD45RO-negative, naive CD8 cells excluded terminally differentiated effector memory CD45RA+ cells. The material for each subset, its genomic DNA, was split evenly across several immunoSEQ plates. Sorted-subset replicate PCR reactions contained roughly 190 ng DNA, corresponding to approximately 30,000 T cell genomes. Only in-frame clones appear in the TCRdb table, and some are missing; sequencing was by immunoSEQ multiplex PCR. The table shows 1.5 million to 2.5 million clones, with around 96% occurring only once.

The TCR comes from a man between 18 and 29 years old in good health. V gene TRBV27 combines with J gene TRBJ2-7; 7 nucleotides line up with TRBD2. Sample: naive CD8+ T cells sorted from blood. The CDR3 protein is CASSLFGGSYEQYF. CDR3 nucleotides: TGTGCCAGCAGTTTATTCGGGGGGAGTTACGAGCAGTACTTC.